Listed below are T cell receptor beta chains from one sample, sequenced in a study of T cells after yellow fever vaccination. Via MiXCR, TCRdb re-called the 5' RACE reads, giving one row per CDR3 protein. This sample has 240,000 or so distinct CDR3 sequences; 6.9% occur once, and the top ten carry 0.85%. The input for sequencing was CD4+ T cells sorted from PBMCs, taken 15 days after the yellow fever booster vaccination. Receptors originate from a man aged 25-40 years who received the YFV17D yellow fever vaccine. CDR3s include the opening cysteine and the closing phenylalanine or tryptophan. The order of the fields is V gene, clone size, J gene, D gene, CDR3 protein, CDR3 DNA. D genes are given only for firm matches. Rows give clone size only sometimes, using once, few, many, or a class for an expanded clone.

TRBV5-5	.	TRBJ1-3	.	CASSLSPSSGNTIYF	TGTGCCAGCAGCTTGTCTCCTTCGTCTGGAAACACCATATATTTT
TRBV5-1	few	TRBJ2-1	.	CASNTGTYNEQFF	TGCGCCAGCAACACAGGGACCTACAATGAGCAGTTCTTC
TRBV21-1	.	TRBJ2-3	.	CASSKAFQGTSGRSTDTQYF	TGTGCCAGCAGCAAAGCATTTCAGGGGACTAGCGGGAGAAGCACAGATACGCAGTATTTT
TRBV4-3	.	TRBJ2-2	.	CASSQERRWATGELFF	TGCGCCAGCAGCCAAGAAAGAAGATGGGCCACCGGGGAGCTGTTTTTT
TRBV7-2	many	TRBJ2-7	TRBD2	CASSLAGLGYEQYF	TGTGCCAGCAGCTTGGCGGGACTAGGCTACGAGCAGTACTTC
TRBV3-1	.	TRBJ2-5	.	CASSHWPSWETQYF	TGTGCCAGCAGCCACTGGCCCTCGTGGGAGACCCAGTACTTC
TRBV5-1	.	TRBJ2-7	.	CASSLEVTTYEQYF	TGCGCCAGCAGCTTGGAAGTGACCACCTACGAGCAGTACTTC
TRBV12-3/TRBV12-4	many	TRBJ2-7	TRBD1	CASSSPGQRDF	TGTGCCAGCAGTTCACCGGGACAGCGTGACTTC
TRBV7-2	.	TRBJ2-5	.	CASSLAHIVETQYF	TGTGCCAGCAGCTTGGCACATATCGTCGAGACCCAGTACTTC
TRBV7-9	many	TRBJ2-5	.	CASSLVREETQYF	TGTGCCAGCAGCTTAGTTAGGGAGGAGACCCAGTACTTC
TRBV20-1	few	TRBJ2-5	TRBD2	CSATGTSGQETQYF	TGCAGTGCTACAGGGACTAGCGGGCAAGAGACCCAGTACTTC
TRBV7-2	few	TRBJ2-7	TRBD1	CASSYRGHGLNEQYF	TGTGCCAGCAGCTACAGGGGCCACGGCTTGAACGAGCAGTACTTC
TRBV19	.	TRBJ1-1	.	CASSIVGRGDTEAFF	TGTGCCAGTAGTATAGTAGGACGGGGGGACACTGAAGCTTTCTTT
TRBV6-1	.	TRBJ1-2	.	CATRGGGRNYGYTF	TGTGCCACCCGCGGGGGAGGACGGAACTATGGCTACACCTTC
TRBV7-2	few	TRBJ1-2	.	CASSARNYGYTF	TGTGCCAGCAGTGCCCGTAACTATGGCTACACCTTC
TRBV7-2	many	TRBJ2-3	.	CASSLGAREADTQYF	TGTGCCAGCAGCTTAGGGGCCAGGGAGGCAGATACGCAGTATTTT
TRBV18	few	TRBJ2-7	.	CASSTQGTRGTYEQYF	TGTGCCAGCTCAACCCAGGGAACCAGGGGAACCTACGAGCAGTACTTC
TRBV14	many	TRBJ2-5	.	CASSQERSRQETQYF	TGTGCCAGCAGCCAAGAACGGTCCCGGCAAGAGACCCAGTACTTC
TRBV3-1	many	TRBJ1-1	.	CASSTAGTPNTEAFF	TGTGCCAGCAGCACGGCCGGGACACCGAACACTGAAGCTTTCTTT
TRBV5-1	few	TRBJ2-1	.	CASSPDALRYNEQFF	TGCGCCAGCAGCCCGGACGCTCTTCGCTACAATGAGCAGTTCTTC
TRBV12-3/TRBV12-4	many	TRBJ2-6	.	CASLDRANVLTF	TGTGCCAGTCTCGACAGGGCCAACGTCCTGACTTTC
TRBV5-1	many	TRBJ2-7	TRBD1	CASSQGQIYEQYF	TGCGCCAGCAGCCAGGGACAGATCTACGAGCAGTACTTC
TRBV2	many	TRBJ2-2	.	CASGESHSVGELFF	TGTGCCAGCGGGGAGAGTCATTCCGTCGGGGAGCTGTTTTTT
TRBV5-6	many	TRBJ2-7	.	CASSPTVRGPNEQYF	TGTGCCAGCAGCCCGACGGTGAGAGGGCCCAACGAGCAGTACTTC
TRBV25-1	few	TRBJ2-7	TRBD1	CASSEAGTGTYEQYF	TGTGCCAGCAGTGAAGCGGGGACAGGGACCTACGAGCAGTACTTC
TRBV6-2/TRBV6-3	few	TRBJ2-7	TRBD1	CASRSQGAYEQYF	TGTGCCAGCAGATCACAGGGGGCCTACGAGCAGTACTTC
TRBV6-2/TRBV6-3	many	TRBJ2-7	TRBD1	CASSYSGTGRREGLDEQYF	TGTGCCAGCAGTTACTCCGGGACAGGGCGGAGGGAGGGCCTCGACGAGCAGTACTTC
TRBV20-1	few	TRBJ1-5	.	CSARASVWGHQPQHF	TGCAGTGCTAGAGCAAGTGTGTGGGGACATCAGCCCCAGCATTTT
TRBV7-2	few	TRBJ1-5	.	CASSSLGQPQHF	TGTGCCAGCAGCTCTCTGGGTCAGCCCCAGCATTTT
TRBV24-1	.	TRBJ2-1	.	CATSDPDSNKFF	TGTGCCACCAGTGATCCGGACTCCAATAAGTTCTTC
TRBV29-1	few	TRBJ2-3	.	CSVGSQGTDTQYF	TGCAGCGTTGGATCACAGGGAACCGATACGCAGTATTTT
TRBV7-2	.	TRBJ2-7	TRBD2	CASSLPAGGPSEQYF	TGTGCCAGCAGCCTCCCAGCGGGAGGGCCCTCCGAGCAGTACTTC
TRBV11-2	few	TRBJ2-2	.	CASSLWGMGTGELFF	TGTGCCAGCAGCTTATGGGGGATGGGCACCGGGGAGCTGTTTTTT
TRBV6-2/TRBV6-3	many	TRBJ2-1	TRBD2	CASSYSSPSGVYNEQFF	TGTGCCAGCAGTTACTCGAGCCCTAGCGGGGTATACAATGAGCAGTTCTTC
TRBV7-2	many	TRBJ2-1	TRBD2	CASSLVGLSGNEQFF	TGTGCCAGCAGCTTAGTCGGCCTTAGCGGGAATGAGCAGTTCTTC
TRBV19	.	TRBJ2-1	TRBD2	CASRTPGLAGNEQFF	TGTGCCAGTAGGACTCCGGGACTAGCGGGAAATGAGCAGTTCTTC
TRBV20-1	.	TRBJ2-1	.	CSARAGLSEQFF	TGCAGTGCGAGGGCAGGGTTGAGTGAGCAGTTCTTC
TRBV7-8	.	TRBJ2-2	.	CASSFGASLDTGELFF	TGTGCCAGCAGCTTTGGGGCCTCCCTCGACACCGGGGAGCTGTTTTTT
TRBV7-2	many	TRBJ2-2	.	CASRPTLGNTGELFF	TGTGCCAGCAGACCGACACTGGGGAACACCGGGGAGCTGTTTTTT
TRBV5-1	many	TRBJ2-7	.	CASSSGHDSYEQYF	TGCGCCAGCAGCTCGGGACACGACTCCTACGAGCAGTACTTC
TRBV12-3/TRBV12-4	many	TRBJ1-1	TRBD1	CASRGQTNTEAFF	TGTGCCAGCAGGGGACAGACTAACACTGAAGCTTTCTTT
TRBV29-1	.	TRBJ1-1	TRBD1	CSVQRQGIEAFF	TGCAGCGTCCAAAGACAGGGTATTGAAGCTTTCTTT
TRBV7-9	.	TRBJ1-2	.	CASSLTGLHGYTF	TGTGCCAGCAGCTTAACAGGGTTGCATGGCTACACCTTC
TRBV6-1	few	TRBJ2-2	TRBD1	CASRRTGINTGELFF	TGTGCCAGCAGAAGGACAGGAATAAACACCGGGGAGCTGTTTTTT
TRBV5-1	many	TRBJ1-4	.	CASSPGGVPGGEKLFF	TGCGCCAGCAGCCCGGGGGGCGTCCCAGGCGGTGAAAAACTGTTTTTT
TRBV30	many	TRBJ2-7	.	CAWRTVGNEQYF	TGTGCCTGGAGGACCGTCGGGAACGAGCAGTACTTC
TRBV5-1	.	TRBJ2-2	TRBD1	CASSGGQGTGELFF	TGCGCCAGCAGCGGGGGACAGGGGACCGGGGAGCTGTTTTTT
TRBV9	.	TRBJ2-5	.	CASSVESHQETQYF	TGTGCCAGCAGCGTAGAATCCCACCAAGAGACCCAGTACTTC
TRBV9	few	TRBJ2-5	.	CASSVAPSGQGKETQYF	TGTGCCAGCAGCGTAGCCCCCTCGGGGCAGGGGAAAGAGACCCAGTACTTC